Shown below are 31 T cell receptor beta chains from a single sample sequenced in a study of cytomegalovirus exposure and HLA in healthy donors. The PCR employed 60 Vbeta primers together with 13 Jbeta primers. Here immunoSEQ multiplex PCR was the method, and the copy in TCRdb shows in-frame clones only, minus some. The profile shows 150,000 to 200,000 clones, approximately 80% of them singletons. Material for sequencing was PBMCs. Receptor source: a male donor in good health and CMV-seropositive.

The chain links TRBV7-9 to TRBJ2-2, with D possibly matching TRBD1 (6 bases). Trimming removed 5 bases at V and 5 bases at J, with 9 bases between. The CDR3 loop spans 13 amino acids. Germline CDR1 reads SEHNR; CDR2 reads FQNEAQ (reference sequence). CDR3 residues: CASSPRGTGELFF. The DNA for the CDR3 is TGTGCCAGCAGCCCAAGGGGGACCGGGGAGCTGTTTTTT.

The chain has TRBV10-3 and TRBJ1-1; the D gene is possibly TRBD1 (6 bases). From germline, CDR1 is ENHRY and CDR2 SYGVKD. This CDR3 contains 17 residues. V lost 8 bases and J lost 1, with 23 bases in between. CDR3 nucleotides: TGTGCCATCGTAAAGGGTCTGGGGACATCTCAGAACACTGAAGCTTTCTTT. Its translation is CAIVKGLGTSQNTEAFF.

The gene calls are TRBV28 and TRBJ1-2; TRBD1 aligns across 11 bases. This CDR3 is 17 amino acids long. Germline loops: CDR1 MDHEN, CDR2 SYDVKM. Trimming took 5 bases from V and 6 from J; bases not matched to a gene: 14. The CDR3 protein is CASSPPPRTGGAHGYTF. CDR3 in DNA: TGTGCCAGCAGTCCGCCCCCGAGGACAGGGGGCGCACATGGCTACACCTTC.

The chain uses TRBV19 and TRBJ1-4; 7 bases align to TRBD1. Germline assignment: CDR1 LNHDA and CDR2 SQIVND (reference sequence). V lost 0 bases and J lost 15; bases outside the gene matches: 7. This CDR3 region has 13 residues. CDR3 residues: CASSIDLATGMFF. CDR3 in DNA: TGTGCCAGTAGTATAGATCTGGCGACAGGGATGTTTTTT.

In this sample, this clone turned up many times. The rearrangement links TRBV6-5 to TRBJ1-2; 8 bases are shared with TRBD1. The germline V gene has CDR1 MNHEY and CDR2 SVGAGI. CDR3 size: 14 residues. V shed 5 bases and J 5 bases; nucleotides not matched to a gene: 7. In DNA, the CDR3 is TGTGCCAGCAGTCCTTACAGGGGGGCATATGGCTACACCTTC. Translation: CASSPYRGAYGYTF.

V usage is TRBV19 and J usage is TRBJ2-6, with a possible D match to TRBD1 (6 bases). The CDR3 loop spans 17 amino acids. Germline V gene data show CDR1 as LNHDA and CDR2 as SQIVND (reference sequence). The V end lost 3 bases, the J end lost 3 bases, and 15 bases lay between the germline ends. CDR3 region: CASSMERRGDGANVLTF. CDR3 DNA: TGTGCCAGTAGTATGGAACGCAGGGGAGATGGGGCCAACGTCCTGACTTTC.

The chain employs TRBV5-5 and TRBJ1-1, with 11 nucleotides matching TRBD1. The CDR3 is 13 residues long. J gave up 7 bases and V 3 bases, and 2 bases lay outside the gene matches. CDR1 and CDR2 from the germline V gene are SGHKS and YYEKEE (reference sequence). The CDR3 sequence is CASSWTGGVEAFF. As DNA, the CDR3 is TGTGCCAGCAGCTGGACAGGGGGCGTTGAAGCTTTCTTT.

This chain connects TRBV20-1 to TRBJ1-1, with D hard to call. V was shortened by 0 bases and J by 7 bases, with 6 bases between the two germline ends. Germline lookup yields CDR1 DFQATT and CDR2 SNEGSKA (reference sequence). CDR3 length equals 11 residues. CDR3 region: CSARDPGEAFF. CDR3 nucleotide sequence: TGCAGTGCTAGAGATCCGGGTGAAGCTTTCTTT.

The chain uses TRBV5-1 and TRBJ1-1; no reliable D call. Trimming pared 0 bases from V and 7 bases from J, leaving 16 bases between. The CDR3 contains 15 residues. CDR1 is SGHRS, CDR2 YFSETQ, per germline. The CDR3 nucleotides are TGCGCCAGCAGCTTGGAATTGACGGGTGGAGGTGAAGCTTTCTTT. Encoded protein: CASSLELTGGGEAFF.

This clone was found a few times. The chain joins TRBV19 to TRBJ1-4; 7 bases align to TRBD1. The CDR3 loop spans 15 amino acids. The V segment lost 4 bases and the J segment 5 bases; nucleotides outside the gene matches: 7. Germline V lookup: CDR1 LNHDA, CDR2 SQIVND (reference sequence). The CDR3 here is CASSTLRDRNEKLFF. The CDR3 coding sequence is TGTGCCAGTAGTACTCTCCGGGACAGAAATGAAAAACTGTTTTTT.

The CDR3 loop is CASSPIPGSNQPQHF. As DNA, the CDR3 is TGTGCCAGCAGCCCCATCCCGGGTAGCAATCAGCCCCAGCATTTT. The chain links TRBV5-5 to TRBJ1-5; D gene ambiguous. The germline CDR1 and CDR2 sequences are SGHKS and YYEKEE (reference sequence). This CDR3 spans 15 amino acids. V was clipped by 4 bases and J by 0 bases, with 11 bases between them.

CDR3 protein: CASRPHGGPNYGYTF. The CDR3 region has the DNA TGTGCCAGCAGACCTCACGGGGGGCCTAACTATGGCTACACCTTC. The V gene is TRBV6-1, the J gene TRBJ1-2, with D maybe TRBD1 (6 bases). This CDR3 is 15 amino acids long. Per the germline V gene, CDR1 is MNHNS and CDR2 is SASEGT. Trimming removed 6 bases at V and 0 bases at J, with 14 bases between.

The chain uses TRBV28 and TRBJ2-2, with D maybe TRBD2 (6 bases). CDR1 and CDR2 from the germline V gene are MDHEN and SYDVKM. Trimming took off 5 bases at V and 0 bases at J, with 13 bases between the two ends. CDR3 length equals 16 residues. CDR3 nucleotides: TGTGCCAGCAGTCGTCCGGGACTCCCGAACACCGGGGAGCTGTTTTTT. This codes for CASSRPGLPNTGELFF.

This clone occurred a few times. V is TRBV28 and J is TRBJ1-1; tentatively, D is TRBD1 (6 bases). V lost 0 bases, J lost 8 bases, and 16 bases lay in between. The CDR3 has 15 amino acids. The germline CDR1 and CDR2 sequences are MDHEN and SYDVKM. As DNA, the CDR3 is TGTGCCAGCAGTTTATGGGCAGGGGTCCGGGCGGAAGCTTTCTTT. It is translated as CASSLWAGVRAEAFF.

The V gene is TRBV7-2, the J gene TRBJ1-2; D is unresolved. Germline V gene sequence: CDR1 SGHTA, CDR2 FQGNSA. Trimming took off 1 base at V and 5 bases at J, with 11 bases between the two ends. The CDR3 covers 14 residues. This CDR3 reads CASSLGMAEYGYTF. As DNA, the CDR3 is TGTGCCAGCAGCTTAGGCATGGCAGAATATGGCTACACCTTC. Complete variable domain (other parts from reference TRBV7-2 and TRBJ1-2): GAGVSQSPSNKVTEKGKDVELRCDPISGHTALYWYRQSLGQGLEFLIYFQGNSAPDKSGLPSDRFSAERTGGSVSTLTIQRTQQEDSAVYLCASSLGMAEYGYTFGSGTRLTVV.

This clone has a single count. This chain links TRBV28 with TRBJ2-7; TRBD2 agrees at 10 bases. The CDR3 length is 15 residues. The ends lost 5 bases at V and 4 bases at J; junction bases unmatched: 8. The germline V gene encodes CDR1 MDHEN and CDR2 SYDVKM. The CDR3 reads CASSNLAGVRYEQYF. DNA for the CDR3: TGTGCCAGCAGTAATCTAGCGGGAGTTCGGTACGAGCAGTACTTC.

This chain uses TRBV25-1 with TRBJ2-1, with 9 bases matching TRBD2. V gave up 3 bases and J gave up 8 bases; unmatched junction bases: 8. CDR1 is MGHDK, CDR2 SYGVNS, per germline. CDR3 size: 15 residues. The CDR3 region has the DNA TGTGCCAGCAGTGATCCCAGCGGGAGGTTACATGAGCAGTTCTTC. This sequence encodes CASSDPSGRLHEQFF.

This chain connects TRBV4-3 to TRBJ2-3; 10 bases map to TRBD2. Germline CDR1 reads LGHNA; CDR2 reads YSLEER. The CDR3 is made up of 13 amino acids. With 3 bases clipped from V and 14 bases from J, the junction kept 8 bases outside the gene matches. The CDR3 here is CASSQGEREGAYF. CDR3 in DNA: TGCGCCAGCAGCCAGGGGGAGCGGGAGGGAGCGTATTTT.

This chain joins TRBV7-9 and TRBJ1-2, with 7 bases lining up with TRBD1. Germline V lookup: CDR1 SEHNR, CDR2 FQNEAQ (reference sequence). V lost 5 bases to trimming and J lost 8 bases; unmatched junction nucleotides: 5. The CDR3 runs to 12 residues. The CDR3 DNA reads TGTGCCAGCAGCCCAGGGGGGCGCGGCTACACCTTC. It translates to CASSPGGRGYTF. Full variable domain (rest looked up from reference TRBV7-9 and TRBJ1-2): DTGVSQNPRHKITKRGQNVTFRCDPISEHNRLYWYRQTLGQGPEFLTYFQNEAQLEKSRLLSDRFSAERPKGSFSTLEIQRTEQGDSAMYLCASSPGGRGYTFGSGTRLTVV.

The chain combines TRBV25-1 with TRBJ2-1; 7 bases are a match to TRBD2. The CDR3 is 17 amino acids. V shed 2 bases, J shed 3 bases, and the junction held 10 bases outside the gene matches. CDR1 and CDR2 (germline): MGHDK, SYGVNS. The CDR3, as DNA: TGTGCCAGCAGTGAAACATCGGCGGGAGTCGTCTACAATGAGCAGTTCTTC. Encoded protein: CASSETSAGVVYNEQFF.

The rearrangement uses TRBV9 and TRBJ2-7, with a weak D call TRBD2 (6 bases). V lost 0 bases, J lost 5 bases, and 18 bases lay in between. The CDR3 is 16 residues long. CDR1 is SGDLS, CDR2 YYNGEE, per germline. CDR3 DNA: TGTGCCAGCAGCGTAGTCCCCCGGGCGCCGGGGGACGAGCAGTACTTC. This sequence encodes CASSVVPRAPGDEQYF.

V and J are TRBV7-3 and TRBJ2-2, with TRBD1 identical over 7 bases. After removal of 5 bases from V and 0 bases from J, the junction contained 6 bases not matched to a gene. Germline CDR1 and CDR2: SGHTA and FQGTGA. The CDR3 extends over 16 amino acids. The DNA of the CDR3 is TGTGCCAGCAGCCGAACGGGACAGACGAACACCGGGGAGCTGTTTTTT. Its protein is CASSRTGQTNTGELFF.

This clone was detected only once. The genes are TRBV19 and TRBJ2-7; possible D gene TRBD1, 6 bases. The CDR3 runs to 13 residues. Looked up from germline, CDR1 is LNHDA and CDR2 is SQIVND (reference sequence). V shed 3 bases and J shed 3 bases, with 9 bases lying between them. CDR3 protein: CASSIPDSYEQYF. The CDR3 region has the DNA TGTGCCAGTAGTATCCCGGACAGCTACGAGCAGTACTTC.

This clone was counted only a few times. One junction end does not reproduce the germline sequence, and a read error may be involved. The chain has TRBV7-9 and TRBJ2-7, with 7 bases identical to TRBD2. This CDR3 has 14 residues. Germline CDR1 and CDR2: SEHNR and FQNEAQ (reference sequence). The CDR3, as DNA: TGTTCCAGCAGCTTACGGGCGGGAGCGGGAGAGCAGTACTTC. Translating it yields CSSSLRAGAGEQYF.

The rearrangement joins TRBV11-2 to TRBJ2-7, with unresolved D. V lost 5 bases and J lost 2, with 13 bases in between. In germline, CDR1 is SGHAT, CDR2 FQNNGV. There are 14 residues in the CDR3. DNA for the CDR3: TGTGCCAGCAGCACGTACACGAAAGCCTACGAGCAGTACTTC. Its translation: CASSTYTKAYEQYF.

Worth noting for this clone: The junction shows a germline mismatch at one end, possibly a read error. The gene calls are TRBV7-7 and TRBJ2-7; weak D call: TRBD1 (6 bases). CDR1 and CDR2 (germline): SSHAT, FNYEAQ (reference sequence). This CDR3 has 13 amino acids. CDR3 sequence reads: CASSPQRGYEQYF. In DNA form, the CDR3 reads TGTGCTAGCAGCCCACAAAGGGGGTACGAGCAGTACTTC.

This clone was observed a single time. The genes are TRBV5-6 and TRBJ1-1; 7 nucleotides align to TRBD1. Germline assignment: CDR1 SGHDT and CDR2 YYEEEE. CDR3 length equals 14 residues. With 0 bases clipped from V and 6 bases from J, the junction kept 5 bases outside the gene matches. In nucleotides, the CDR3 is TGTGCCAGCAGCTTGGGGTCAACAGGGGCTGAAGCTTTCTTT. Amino acids: CASSLGSTGAEAFF.

Note on this clone: A read error may produce the germline difference seen at one junction end. The chain employs TRBV7-9 and TRBJ1-2, with 12 nucleotides matching TRBD1. The CDR3 is 17 amino acids. Germline CDR1 and CDR2: SEHNR and FQNEAQ (reference sequence). The CDR3 loop reads CSSSLAGQGARLYGYTF. Written as DNA, the CDR3 is TGTTCCAGCAGCTTAGCGGGACAGGGGGCCCGCCTCTATGGCTACACCTTC.

The chain recombines TRBV5-5 with TRBJ1-2; 10 bases are a match to TRBD1. Germline-derived CDR1 and CDR2 are SGHKS and YYEKEE (reference sequence). With V trimmed by 1 base and J by 6 bases, 12 bases remained unmatched. The CDR3 sequence is 17 residues long. The CDR3 DNA reads TGTGCCAGCAGCTTGCGGGGGACAGGGGATCGCGCTGATGGCTACACCTTC. Translating it yields CASSLRGTGDRADGYTF.

The J gene is TRBJ1-1, the V gene TRBV27, with 10 bases matching TRBD1. V trimming: 6 bases; J trimming: 6 bases; junction bases outside the gene matches: 10. The length of the CDR3 is 15 residues. Germline CDR1 is MNHEY and CDR2 is SMNVEV (reference sequence). The CDR3 DNA follows: TGTGCCAGCAGACCTCCTGGGACAGGGGTTGCTGAAGCTTTCTTT. Protein product: CASRPPGTGVAEAFF.

V gene TRBV9 combines with J gene TRBJ1-6; D is undetermined. The CDR3 consists of 17 residues. Trimming took 4 bases from V and 7 from J, leaving 21 bases between them. Germline V gene data show CDR1 as SGDLS and CDR2 as YYNGEE. CDR3 in amino acids: CASSSSPSEGFNSPLHF. The CDR3 nucleotides read TGTGCCAGCAGCTCAAGCCCCAGTGAGGGTTTCAATTCACCCCTCCACTTT.